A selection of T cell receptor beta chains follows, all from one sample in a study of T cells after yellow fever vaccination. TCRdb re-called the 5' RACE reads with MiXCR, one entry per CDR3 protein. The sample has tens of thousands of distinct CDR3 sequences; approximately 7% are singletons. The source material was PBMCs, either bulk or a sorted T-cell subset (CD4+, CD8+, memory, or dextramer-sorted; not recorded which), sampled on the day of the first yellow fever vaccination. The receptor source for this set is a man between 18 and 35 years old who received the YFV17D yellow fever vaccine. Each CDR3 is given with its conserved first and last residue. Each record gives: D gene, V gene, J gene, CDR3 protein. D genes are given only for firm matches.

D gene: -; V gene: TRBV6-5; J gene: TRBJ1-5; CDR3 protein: CASRSSFNQPQHF
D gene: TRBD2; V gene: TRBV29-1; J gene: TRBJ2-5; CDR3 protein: CSVRPYLAGGQETQYF
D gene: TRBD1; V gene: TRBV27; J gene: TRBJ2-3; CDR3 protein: CASSLRDRTDTQYF
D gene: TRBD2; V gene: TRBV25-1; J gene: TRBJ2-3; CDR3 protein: CASSVPTSDSTDTQYF
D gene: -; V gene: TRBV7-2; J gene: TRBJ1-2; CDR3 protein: CASSLGRGRGYTF
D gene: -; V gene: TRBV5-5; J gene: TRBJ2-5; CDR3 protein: CASSPLVGAQETQYF
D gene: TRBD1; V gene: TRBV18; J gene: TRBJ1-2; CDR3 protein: CASSRTGPDGYTF
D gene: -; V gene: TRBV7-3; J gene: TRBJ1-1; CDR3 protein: CASSLTPPGRLNTEAFF
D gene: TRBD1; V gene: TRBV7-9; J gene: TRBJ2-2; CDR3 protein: CASSLIGTGWTGELFF
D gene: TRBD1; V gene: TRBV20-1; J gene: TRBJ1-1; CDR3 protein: CSGTGSLNTEAFF
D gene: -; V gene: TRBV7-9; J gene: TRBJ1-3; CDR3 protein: CASSLQGIGNTIYF
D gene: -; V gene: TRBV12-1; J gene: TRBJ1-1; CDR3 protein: CASSFATEAFF
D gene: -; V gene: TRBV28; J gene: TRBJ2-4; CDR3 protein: CASNLGGAKNIQYF
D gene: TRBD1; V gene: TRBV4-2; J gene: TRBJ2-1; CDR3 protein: CASSLDRDEQFF
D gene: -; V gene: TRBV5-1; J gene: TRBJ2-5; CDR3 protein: CASSLGGTQETQYF
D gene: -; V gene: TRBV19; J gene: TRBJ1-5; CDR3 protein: CASTDTGSQPQHF
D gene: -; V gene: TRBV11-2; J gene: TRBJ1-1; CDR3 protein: CASSLRGVNTEAFF
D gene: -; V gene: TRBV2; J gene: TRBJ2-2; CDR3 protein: CASSDLGTNTGELFF
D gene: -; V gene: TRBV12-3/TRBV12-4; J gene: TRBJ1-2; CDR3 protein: CASSSVSVYGYTF
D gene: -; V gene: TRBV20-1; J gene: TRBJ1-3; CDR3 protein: CSARESGAGNTIYF
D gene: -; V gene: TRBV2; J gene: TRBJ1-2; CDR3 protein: CATTDVGRGYTF
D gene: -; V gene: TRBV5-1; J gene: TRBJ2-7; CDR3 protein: CASSLGVGQYF
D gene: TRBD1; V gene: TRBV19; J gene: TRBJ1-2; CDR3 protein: CASRGQGDYGYTF